This paragraph reports one TCR beta chain. This clone may be a read error of a much larger clone one base away. From RNA transcripts, TCR beta CDR3 regions were amplified. A set of HTBI primers served as the primers for a first-round RT-PCR of the TCR CDR3. TCRdb redid the calling of the multiplex PCR reads with MiXCR, one entry per CDR3 protein. Of 600,000 or so distinct CDR3 sequences listed, more than 14% are singletons. There are 16 residues in the CDR3. The V end was cut by 9 bases, the J end by 5 bases, with 23 bases between. From germline, CDR1 is LNHDA and CDR2 SQIVND (reference sequence). The sample originates from a study of T cells in Graves' hyperthyroidism and ophthalmopathy. PBMCs were sourced from roughly 9.7 ml fresh peripheral blood.

The V gene is TRBV19, the J gene TRBJ2-1; D is possibly TRBD1 (6 bases). The sequenced material came from blood. The clonotype comes from a woman in her 50s with Graves' ophthalmopathy. The CDR3 region has the DNA TGTGCCAGCAGAAACCTAGGGGGTGGAACCCACAATGAGCAGTTCTTC. Protein: CASRNLGGGTHNEQFF.